This record covers a single T cell receptor (beta chain). Antigen unknown. Trimming stripped 6 bases from V and 0 bases from J, with 15 bases between. The CDR3 is 16 amino acids. The germline V gene encodes CDR1 MDHEN and CDR2 SYDVKM. The sample originates from a study of graft-versus-host responses after intestinal transplantation. Study overall: Each recipient received anti-thymocyte globulin induction, then tacrolimus and steroids for around three years. Findings of the study overall: Investigators detected GvH clones in recipient marrow, with some emerging earlier in ileum or blood.

Profiled with immunoSEQ multiplex PCR; TCRdb holds only in-frame clones, not every one. The sample lists about 40,000 clones, about 90% occurring once. The rearrangement links TRBV28 to TRBJ2-1; D may be TRBD1 or TRBD2 (5 bases each). This receptor was identified in a human patient who received an intestinal transplant, so some T cells may come from the graft donor. The starting material was PBMCs, obtained around 280 days after transplant. Here the CDR3 reads CASRVNGARSYNEQFF. CDR3 DNA sequence: TGTGCCAGCAGAGTGAACGGGGCCCGCTCCTACAATGAGCAGTTCTTC.